These T cell receptor beta chains were read from a single sample in a study of T cells after yellow fever vaccination. Each CDR3 protein is one row after TCRdb ran MiXCR on the 5' RACE reads. The table includes some 600,000 distinct CDR3 sequences, approximately 13% detected once. Sequences were derived from PBMCs, sampled on the day of the yellow fever booster vaccination. These receptors were collected from a man between 25 and 39 years old who received the YFV17D yellow fever vaccine. Both conserved end residues are part of each CDR3. D genes are given only for firm matches. Clone size appears in some rows only: once, few, many, or a class for an expanded clone.

v_gene	abundance	j_gene	d_gene	CDR3aa	CDR3nt
TRBV20-1	.	TRBJ2-2	TRBD1	CSATPWDRDTGELFF	TGCAGTGCTACACCCTGGGACAGGGACACCGGGGAGCTGTTTTTT
TRBV7-2	.	TRBJ2-5	.	CASTRTAHQETQYF	TGTGCCAGCACCAGGACAGCCCATCAAGAGACCCAGTACTTC
TRBV24-1	few	TRBJ2-2	.	CATSDLQLNTGELFF	TGTGCCACCAGTGATTTACAATTAAACACCGGGGAGCTGTTTTTT
TRBV7-2	few	TRBJ2-4	TRBD2	CASSLAGLMMNIQYF	TGTGCCAGCAGCTTAGCGGGACTAATGATGAACATTCAGTACTTC
TRBV28	.	TRBJ2-3	TRBD2	CASSSNPGRREGPTDTQYF	TGTGCCAGCAGTTCGAATCCCGGTAGGCGGGAGGGTCCAACAGATACGCAGTATTTT
TRBV5-4	many	TRBJ1-1	.	CASSPGASLGTEAFF	TGTGCCAGCAGCCCCGGTGCGTCACTGGGGACTGAAGCTTTCTTT
TRBV29-1	.	TRBJ1-4	.	CSVKEVGSELFF	TGCAGCGTTAAAGAGGTGGGGTCGGAACTGTTTTTT
TRBV10-1	.	TRBJ2-1	.	CASFNIRLAHNEQFF	TGCGCCAGCTTCAATATCAGGCTAGCCCACAATGAGCAGTTCTTC
TRBV7-9	few	TRBJ1-1	.	CASTPGVNTEAFF	TGTGCCAGCACCCCAGGAGTGAACACTGAAGCTTTCTTT
TRBV7-2	.	TRBJ2-3	TRBD2	CASSLTSGVTDTQYF	TGTGCCAGCAGCTTAACTAGCGGTGTCACAGATACGCAGTATTTT
TRBV20-1	.	TRBJ2-4	.	CSANNEAGRIQYF	TGCAGTGCTAACAACGAGGCAGGGAGGATTCAGTACTTC
TRBV7-9	.	TRBJ1-2	TRBD1	CASSAYYRGDYGYTF	TGTGCCAGCAGCGCCTATTACAGGGGGGACTATGGCTACACCTTC
TRBV3-1	few	TRBJ1-6	.	CASSQDRESSLHF	TGTGCCAGCAGCCAGGATAGGGAATCCTCCCTCCACTTT
TRBV28	.	TRBJ1-2	TRBD1	CASSTGGAVGYTF	TGTGCCAGCAGTACAGGGGGCGCGGTTGGCTACACCTTC
TRBV19	few	TRBJ1-5	.	CASSIWADYSNQPQHF	TGTGCCAGTAGTATTTGGGCAGATTATAGCAATCAGCCCCAGCATTTT
TRBV18	once	TRBJ1-2	.	CASSRPADSLSGYTF	TGTGCCAGCTCACGGCCCGCGGACAGCCTCTCCGGCTACACCTTC
TRBV3-1	few	TRBJ1-2	.	CASSQLTTNGYTF	TGTGCCAGCAGCCAACTGACTACGAATGGCTACACCTTC
TRBV20-1	.	TRBJ2-5	TRBD2	CSARDPLAGQTQYF	TGCAGTGCTAGAGATCCGCTAGCGGGGCAGACCCAGTACTTC
TRBV14	many	TRBJ2-2	.	CASSRAAYTGELFF	TGTGCCAGCAGCCGGGCAGCCTATACCGGGGAGCTGTTTTTT
TRBV7-3	few	TRBJ2-2	TRBD1	CASSLWTGDTGELFF	TGTGCCAGCAGCTTATGGACAGGGGACACCGGGGAGCTGTTTTTT
TRBV20-1	.	TRBJ2-1	.	CSASLAEGYNEQFF	TGCAGTGCTAGTTTGGCGGAGGGTTACAATGAGCAGTTCTTC
TRBV20-1	few	TRBJ2-3	TRBD1	CSGTGGRDTQYF	TGCAGTGGGACAGGGGGTCGAGATACGCAGTATTTT
TRBV7-9	few	TRBJ2-5	TRBD2	CASRSRTSGRGRETQYF	TGTGCCAGCAGATCGCGGACTAGCGGGAGGGGGAGAGAGACCCAGTACTTC
TRBV5-1	.	TRBJ2-7	TRBD1	CASSPTGATIGGSYEQYF	TGCGCCAGCAGCCCCACAGGGGCCACGATCGGTGGCTCCTACGAGCAGTACTTC
TRBV24-1	few	TRBJ2-5	.	CATSDQGFGAETQYF	TGTGCCACCAGTGACCAGGGATTTGGTGCAGAGACCCAGTACTTC
TRBV6-5	few	TRBJ1-2	TRBD1	CASSYSVPGQAANYGYTF	TGTGCCAGCAGTTACTCGGTACCGGGACAGGCAGCTAACTATGGCTACACCTTC
TRBV20-1	many	TRBJ2-7	.	CSASGNEQYF	TGCAGTGCTAGTGGTAACGAGCAGTACTTC
TRBV10-3	few	TRBJ1-5	.	CAISEQAGNQPQHF	TGTGCCATCAGTGAACAAGCAGGTAATCAGCCCCAGCATTTT
TRBV28	few	TRBJ2-3	.	CATTALGGGGTDTQYF	TGTGCCACTACCGCGTTAGGGGGCGGGGGCACAGATACGCAGTATTTT
TRBV27	.	TRBJ2-3	TRBD1	CASSSGQGATDTQYF	TGTGCCAGCAGTTCGGGACAGGGGGCCACAGATACGCAGTATTTT
TRBV24-1	.	TRBJ1-5	.	CATTWRDLGFNKGNQPQHF	TGTGCCACCACTTGGAGAGATTTGGGATTTAATAAGGGCAATCAGCCCCAGCATTTT
TRBV18	.	TRBJ2-5	.	CASSPAQEETQYF	TGTGCCAGCTCACCGGCGCAGGAAGAGACCCAGTACTTC
TRBV12-3/TRBV12-4	many	TRBJ2-7	TRBD2	CASSPGLAGGPGEQYF	TGTGCCAGCAGTCCAGGACTAGCGGGAGGTCCGGGCGAGCAGTACTTC
TRBV7-2	.	TRBJ2-1	TRBD2	CASRVGLAVNNEQFF	TGTGCCAGCAGAGTTGGACTAGCGGTAAACAATGAGCAGTTCTTC
TRBV18	many	TRBJ2-1	TRBD1	CASSPPGQGHNEQFF	TGTGCCAGCTCACCACCGGGACAGGGGCACAATGAGCAGTTCTTC
TRBV6-2/TRBV6-3	.	TRBJ1-2	.	CASSYSRVDPRIGYTF	TGTGCCAGCAGTTACTCGAGGGTGGACCCCCGGATTGGCTACACCTTC
TRBV18	few	TRBJ2-1	.	CASSPRQRAGNEQFF	TGTGCCAGCTCACCGCGACAGAGAGCCGGCAATGAGCAGTTCTTC
TRBV24-1	few	TRBJ2-1	.	CATSSRYNEQFF	TGTGCCACCAGCTCTCGGTACAATGAGCAGTTCTTC
TRBV13	.	TRBJ2-1	.	CASCLSYGSMAYNEQFF	TGTGCCAGCTGTTTATCGTACGGGAGTATGGCCTACAATGAGCAGTTCTTC
TRBV24-1	.	TRBJ2-1	.	CATSDFQAATYNEQFF	TGTGCCACCAGTGATTTCCAAGCGGCAACCTACAATGAGCAGTTCTTC
TRBV20-1	.	TRBJ1-1	.	CSALRVTNTEAFF	TGCAGTGCTCTAAGGGTTACGAACACTGAAGCTTTCTTT
TRBV12-3/TRBV12-4	few	TRBJ2-3	TRBD2	CASRVTSGSTDTQYF	TGTGCCAGCAGAGTTACTAGCGGGAGCACAGATACGCAGTATTTT
TRBV4-3	.	TRBJ2-1	TRBD2	CASSHDGTSGYNEQFF	TGCGCCAGCAGCCACGACGGGACTAGCGGTTACAATGAGCAGTTCTTC
TRBV7-8	few	TRBJ2-5	TRBD2	CASNLLLAVQETQYF	TGTGCCAGCAACTTACTACTAGCGGTACAAGAGACCCAGTACTTC
TRBV7-9	.	TRBJ1-2	.	CASSFRSYGYTF	TGTGCCAGCAGCTTCCGTAGCTATGGCTACACCTTC
TRBV6-4	few	TRBJ2-3	.	CASSPRTDRNTQYF	TGTGCCAGCAGCCCCCGGACGGACCGGAATACGCAGTATTTT
TRBV7-9	many	TRBJ1-6	.	CASSPRTDSPLHF	TGTGCCAGCAGCCCGCGGACCGATTCACCCCTCCACTTT
TRBV5-1	few	TRBJ1-1	TRBD1	CASSLARQGSTEAFF	TGCGCCAGCAGCTTGGCTCGACAGGGGAGCACTGAAGCTTTCTTT
TRBV7-2	few	TRBJ1-5	.	CASSLGGVGGWPQHF	TGTGCCAGCAGCTTAGGAGGAGTCGGGGGCTGGCCCCAGCATTTT
TRBV30	.	TRBJ2-3	TRBD2	CAWSTGTSGRRDTQYF	TGTGCCTGGAGTACCGGGACTAGCGGGAGGAGAGATACGCAGTATTTT
TRBV5-6	few	TRBJ2-3	.	CASSLVGGMSTDTQYF	TGTGCCAGCAGCTTGGTGGGGGGCATGAGCACAGATACGCAGTATTTT
TRBV18	.	TRBJ2-5	.	CASSPRGSTSETQYF	TGTGCCAGCTCACCCCGGGGATCAACCTCAGAGACCCAGTACTTC
TRBV12-3/TRBV12-4	few	TRBJ2-6	TRBD1	CASSWTGLSGANVLTF	TGTGCCAGCAGTTGGACAGGCCTCTCTGGGGCCAACGTCCTGACTTTC
TRBV5-1	few	TRBJ2-2	.	CASSLNVWDANTGELFF	TGCGCCAGCAGCTTGAACGTTTGGGACGCGAACACCGGGGAGCTGTTTTTT
TRBV7-6	few	TRBJ2-5	TRBD2	CASSFLSGREETQYF	TGTGCCAGCAGCTTTCTTAGCGGGAGGGAAGAGACCCAGTACTTC
TRBV29-1	many	TRBJ2-5	.	CSVDVLAGTQYF	TGCAGCGTTGACGTCTTGGCTGGGACCCAGTACTTC
TRBV28	.	TRBJ2-1	.	CASSLVPTDWSSYNEQFF	TGTGCCAGCAGTTTAGTCCCTACAGATTGGAGCTCCTACAATGAGCAGTTCTTC